This passage covers 16 T cell receptor beta chains from one sample sequenced in a study of regulatory T cells in long-lasting Graves disease. The time point: newly diagnosed GD, antithyroid drugs for less than 3 months. From RNA extracted from PBMCs, the TCR library was made. The authors built TCR beta libraries using iRepertoire HTBI primers and Arm-PCR of CDR3 regions. One entry per CDR3 protein results from TCRdb running MiXCR on the multiplex PCR reads. The table records around 420,000 distinct CDR3 sequences, 15% of them present only once. The sample was also linked to a second study, of T cells in Graves' hyperthyroidism and ophthalmopathy.

The specimen comprised peripheral blood mononuclear cells (PBMCs), sampled at new diagnosis, from a patient treated with antithyroid drugs. The receptor set was obtained from a woman in her forties with Graves disease.

This clonotype was observed many times. The V call is TRBV7-9, the J call TRBJ1-4, with TRBD1 matching over 9 bases. V was clipped by 5 bases and J by 7 bases; unmatched bases: 8. The CDR3 has 15 amino acids. Germline V lookup: CDR1 SEHNR, CDR2 FQNEAQ (reference sequence). The CDR3 spells CASSPGQGKSEKLFF. Here the CDR3 DNA reads TGTGCCAGCAGCCCCGGACAGGGGAAGAGTGAAAAACTGTTTTTT.

This chain connects TRBV6-1 to TRBJ2-1, with a weak D call TRBD1 (5 bases). Trimming left V 0 bases short and J 8 bases short, with 11 bases between. Germline assignment: CDR1 MNHNS and CDR2 SASEGT. CDR3 length equals 14 residues. CDR3 DNA: TGTGCCAGCAGTGAAGCAGGGGTTAGACATGAGCAGTTCTTC. It encodes CASSEAGVRHEQFF.

This clonotype was found a few times. One end of the junction varies from germline; a read error may be responsible. The V call is TRBV18, the J call TRBJ1-3; D is ambiguous. The germline CDR1 and CDR2 sequences are KGHSH and LQKENI. CDR3 length equals 14 residues. The CDR3 sequence is CTSSPDLSGNTIYF. CDR3 coding DNA: TGTACCAGCTCACCAGACCTCTCTGGAAACACCATATATTTT.

This clonotype came up a few times. The gene calls are TRBV4-1 and TRBJ2-2; tentative D call: TRBD1 (6 bases). CDR1 is MGHRA, CDR2 YSYEKL, per germline. Trimming left V 3 bases short and J 3 bases short, with 11 bases between. This CDR3 contains 15 residues. The CDR3 DNA is TGCGCCAGCAGCCACACAGGGCCGGACACCGGGGAGCTGTTTTTT. The encoded protein is CASSHTGPDTGELFF.

In its sample, this clonotype was seen many times. DNA for the CDR3: TGTGCCAGCAGCTTAATAGCGGGCCAAGAGACCCAGTACTTC. Translating gives CASSLIAGQETQYF. The chain employs TRBV11-3 and TRBJ2-5, with TRBD2 matching over 7 bases. J was trimmed by 1 base and V by 2 bases; bases with no gene match: 1. This CDR3 contains 14 residues. CDR1 is SGHNT and CDR2 is YENEEA in the germline V gene.

This clonotype has ten or more counts. The chain employs TRBV28 and TRBJ1-2; weak D call: TRBD1 (5 bases). Trimming pared 6 bases from V and 4 bases from J, leaving 12 bases between. CDR1 is MDHEN, CDR2 SYDVKM, per germline. The CDR3 has 13 residues. CDR3 residues: CASSRQNSYGYTF. DNA of the CDR3: TGTGCCAGCAGCCGACAGAACAGCTATGGCTACACCTTC.

There are a few counts of this clonotype. In DNA, the CDR3 is TGTGCCAGCAGTTTAACGCTAGGACGGGGGTCTAACTATGGCTACACCTTC. Protein sequence: CASSLTLGRGSNYGYTF. This chain uses TRBV28 with TRBJ1-2; D is perhaps TRBD1 (5 bases). This CDR3 has 17 amino acids. Germline CDR1 reads MDHEN; CDR2 reads SYDVKM. V was pared by 2 bases and J by 0 bases, with 16 bases between.

This clonotype came up a few times. V usage is TRBV9 and J usage is TRBJ1-1, with D tentatively TRBD1 (5 bases). The CDR3 spans 15 residues. V lost 0 bases and J lost 3, with 12 bases in between. Germline lookup yields CDR1 SGDLS and CDR2 YYNGEE. The CDR3 DNA follows: TGTGCCAGCAGCGTAGTACCCCGAGGGGACACTGAAGCTTTCTTT. It codes for CASSVVPRGDTEAFF.

This clonotype was seen ten or more times. The J gene is TRBJ2-7, the V gene TRBV28; TRBD2 matches at 12 bases. This CDR3 contains 12 residues. Losses at the gene ends were 8 bases for V and 7 bases for J; bases not matched to a gene: 3. The germline V gene encodes CDR1 MDHEN and CDR2 SYDVKM. The CDR3 DNA is TGTGCCAGCTGGGGACTAGCGGGTGAGCAGTACTTC. Its translation is CASWGLAGEQYF.

The chain joins TRBV28 to TRBJ2-4; TRBD2 agrees at 10 bases. Germline V gene lookup returns CDR1 MDHEN and CDR2 SYDVKM. J was trimmed by 0 bases and V by 4 bases; bases with no gene match: 18. The CDR3 sequence is 21 residues long. CDR3: CASSSLWRLLAGPIAKNIQYF. The CDR3 DNA follows: TGTGCCAGCAGTTCTTTATGGAGACTACTAGCGGGGCCGATAGCCAAAAACATTCAGTACTTC.

This clonotype was observed at least ten times. The rearrangement links TRBV12-5 to TRBJ2-1; D is unresolved. V was clipped by 3 bases and J by 9 bases, with 3 bases between them. The length of the CDR3 is 10 residues. Germline values: CDR1 LGHNT, CDR2 FRNRAP. In nucleotides, the CDR3 is TGTGCTAGTGGTTTACCTGAGCAGTTCTTC. Its protein is CASGLPEQFF.

The CDR3: CSILAGPYEQYF. DNA for the CDR3: TGCAGTATCCTAGCGGGACCCTACGAGCAGTACTTC. The chain joins TRBV20-1 to TRBJ2-7; 9 nucleotides align to TRBD2. The CDR3 runs 12 residues. Per the germline V gene, CDR1 is DFQATT and CDR2 is SNEGSKA (reference sequence). V gave up 8 bases and J gave up 2 bases; unmatched junction bases: 4.

This clonotype was found many times. The rearrangement joins TRBV29-1 to TRBJ2-1; 7 bases fit TRBD1. V trimming: 4 bases; J trimming: 4 bases; junction bases outside the gene matches: 10. From germline, CDR1 is SQVTM and CDR2 ANQGSEA. The CDR3 runs 15 residues. CDR3 region: CSVVPNRGRYNEQFF. For the CDR3, the DNA is TGCAGCGTTGTCCCAAACAGGGGAAGGTACAATGAGCAGTTCTTC.

This clonotype was seen many times. V gene TRBV5-1 combines with J gene TRBJ2-7; D remains ambiguous. CDR1 and CDR2 from the germline V gene are SGHRS and YFSETQ. The CDR3 is made up of 13 amino acids. Trimming left V 0 bases short and J 0 bases short, with 4 bases between. The CDR3 loop is CASSLGISYEQYF. DNA for the CDR3: TGCGCCAGCAGCTTGGGTATCTCCTACGAGCAGTACTTC. Complete variable domain (other parts from reference TRBV5-1 and TRBJ2-7): KAGVTQTPRYLIKTRGQQVTLSCSPISGHRSVSWYQQTPGQGLQFLFEYFSETQRNKGNFPGRFSGRQFSNSRSEMNVSTLELGDSALYLCASSLGISYEQYFGPGTRLTVT.

This clonotype was counted at least ten times. This chain joins TRBV12-3 or TRBV12-4 and TRBJ2-1; D unclear. The CDR3 extends over 14 amino acids. With 5 bases removed from V and 5 bases from J, the gap between germline ends came to 13 bases. CDR3 loop: CASSISGLNNEQFF. In DNA, the CDR3 is TGTGCCAGCAGTATATCGGGCCTCAACAATGAGCAGTTCTTC.

This chain joins TRBV6-2 or TRBV6-3 and TRBJ1-4, with D possibly matching TRBD1 (5 bases). Trimming took off 0 bases at V and 8 bases at J, with 13 bases between the two ends. Germline V CDR1 and CDR2: MNHEY, SVGEGT. The length of the CDR3 is 15 residues. The chain's CDR3 is CASSYSGGFREKLFF. In DNA, the CDR3 is TGTGCCAGCAGTTACTCGGGGGGTTTTAGGGAAAAACTGTTTTTT.